These 12 T cell receptor beta chains came from one sample sequenced in a study of identical twins. TCRdb redid the calling of the 5' RACE reads with MiXCR, one entry per CDR3 protein. This repertoire shows about 190,000 distinct CDR3 sequences, about 15% found once; its top ten account for over 35%. This same sample was also taken into another study, of T cells expressing NK-cell markers.

Sequencing was performed on CD8+ T cells sorted from blood. Receptors were obtained from a woman younger than 30 in good health.

The sample holds a few counts of this clonotype. The V gene is TRBV27, the J gene TRBJ2-7; no clear D gene. CDR3 length: 14 residues. Trimming took 4 bases from V and 3 from J, leaving 13 bases between them. Germline V gene data show CDR1 as MNHEY and CDR2 as SMNVEV (reference sequence). The CDR3 nucleotides are TGTGCCAGCAGTTCCCGAGGCCGCTACTACGAGCAGTACTTC. Translation: CASSSRGRYYEQYF.

This clonotype was picked up a small number of times. The chain is built from TRBV15 and TRBJ1-4, with D unresolved. Trimming cost V 0 bases and J 8 bases, with 16 bases left between them. This CDR3 is 16 amino acids long. CDR1 and CDR2 from the germline V gene are LNHNV and YYDKDF (reference sequence). This CDR3 reads CATSRDRVGSKEKLFF. The DNA of the CDR3 is TGTGCCACCAGCAGAGATCGCGTTGGCAGCAAGGAAAAACTGTTTTTT.

V is TRBV20-1 and J is TRBJ2-1; D is undetermined. The germline V gene encodes CDR1 DFQATT and CDR2 SNEGSKA (reference sequence). Trimming took off 0 bases at V and 3 bases at J, with 15 bases between the two ends. This CDR3 region has 16 residues. In DNA form, the CDR3 reads TGCAGTGCTAGAGATCGATCGCGCACGCTCTACAATGAGCAGTTCTTC. It codes for CSARDRSRTLYNEQFF.

The chain joins TRBV20-1 to TRBJ2-1; no clear D. This CDR3 has 12 residues. Germline V gene data show CDR1 as DFQATT and CDR2 as SNEGSKA (reference sequence). Trimming stripped 1 base from V and 7 bases from J, with 8 bases between. Written as DNA, the CDR3 is TGCAGTGCTAGAGTGTTGGAAAATGAGCAGTTCTTC. It yields the protein CSARVLENEQFF.

The V call is TRBV14, the J call TRBJ2-1; D unclear. Germline CDR1 and CDR2: SGHDN and FVKESK. Trimming took 1 base from V and 8 from J, leaving 9 bases between them. There are 13 residues in the CDR3. This CDR3 reads CASSQAYYDEQFF. The CDR3 DNA reads TGTGCCAGCAGCCAAGCCTATTACGATGAGCAGTTCTTC.

The genes are TRBV2 and TRBJ2-1; D call uncertain. The CDR3 contains 15 residues. Trimming cost V 8 bases and J 3 bases, with 17 bases left between them. Germline values: CDR1 SNHLY, CDR2 FYNNEI. The CDR3 here is CASPPDPSYYNEQFF. For the CDR3, the DNA is TGTGCCAGCCCGCCTGACCCTTCCTACTACAATGAGCAGTTCTTC. Full variable domain (rest looked up from reference TRBV2 and TRBJ2-1): EPEVTQTPSHQVTQMGQEVILRCVPISNHLYFYWYRQILGQKVEFLVSFYNNEISEKSEIFDDQFSVERPDGSNFTLKIRSTKLEDSAMYFCASPPDPSYYNEQFFGPGTRLTVL.

This clonotype was detected a few times. This chain links TRBV7-6 with TRBJ1-1; D is undetermined. Trimming shortened V by 0 bases and J by 0 bases, and 5 bases separated the two germline ends. Germline V gene sequence: CDR1 SGHVS, CDR2 FNYEAQ. CDR3 length: 14 amino acids. The CDR3 sequence is CASSLAVVNTEAFF. The CDR3 nucleotides read TGTGCCAGCAGCTTAGCAGTCGTGAACACTGAAGCTTTCTTT.

There are a few counts of this clonotype. The chain is built from TRBV11-2 and TRBJ2-5, with D hard to call. In germline, CDR1 is SGHAT, CDR2 FQNNGV. CDR3 length: 13 residues. Trimming took off 5 bases at V and 4 bases at J, with 11 bases between the two ends. The CDR3 nucleotides read TGTGCCAGCAGCCCTACAAGAAGAGAGACCCAGTACTTC. Encoded protein: CASSPTRRETQYF.

This clonotype was detected only a few times. This chain connects TRBV6-1 to TRBJ1-1, with 9 nucleotides matching TRBD1. The V gene's germline CDR1 is MNHNS and CDR2 SASEGT. V lost 4 bases and J lost 5; bases outside the gene matches: 17. The CDR3 sequence is 18 residues long. This chain's CDR3 is CASSVRGGTGYFSTEAFF. Here the CDR3 DNA reads TGTGCCAGCAGTGTACGTGGGGGGACAGGGTATTTTTCGACTGAAGCTTTCTTT.

This clonotype was seen more than once but under ten times. V gene TRBV12-3 or TRBV12-4 combines with J gene TRBJ1-2; 7 nucleotides match TRBD1. This CDR3 region has 12 residues. J gave up 5 bases and V 7 bases, and 4 bases lay outside the gene matches. The CDR3 here is CASTATGYGYTF. CDR3 bases: TGTGCCAGCACTGCGACAGGGTATGGCTACACCTTC.

The rearrangement uses TRBV20-1 and TRBJ2-7; D is perhaps TRBD1 (7 bases). V lost 2 bases and J lost 3, with 20 bases in between. Per germline, CDR1 DFQATT and CDR2 SNEGSKA (reference sequence). The CDR3 spans 16 residues. CDR3 amino acids: CSARFIGGQPFYEQYF. The CDR3, as DNA: TGCAGTGCTAGATTTATCGGGGGACAGCCGTTCTACGAGCAGTACTTC.

The CDR3 loop is CASTQRSGNTIYF. For the CDR3, the DNA is TGTGCCAGTACCCAAAGGTCTGGAAACACCATATATTTT. This chain joins TRBV6-1 and TRBJ1-3; the D is unclear. V dropped 9 bases and J dropped 1 base, with 10 bases sitting between them. This CDR3 has 13 residues. Germline CDR1 and CDR2: MNHNS and SASEGT.